These 30 T cell receptor beta chains share one sample of origin, sequenced in a study of OX40 agonist ivuxolimab in advanced cancers. TCRdb's copy holds only in-frame clones and misses some; the assay was immunoSEQ multiplex PCR. The sample carries tens of thousands of clones, more than 80% recorded once. Sequences were derived from CD4+ or CD8+ T cells sorted from blood, sampled in a trial of the OX40 agonist ivuxolimab. The source of these receptors is an adult with an advanced solid tumor such as melanoma, head and neck, liver or kidney cancer.

This chain connects TRBV14 to TRBJ1-5; D remains ambiguous. The CDR3 spans 14 residues. Between the trimmed V and J ends, which lost 1 base and 2 bases, there was a span of 6 bases. CDR1 is SGHDN and CDR2 is FVKESK in the germline V gene. CDR3 sequence reads: CASSQGLGNQPQHF. As DNA, the CDR3 is TGTGCCAGCAGCCAAGGGCTGGGCAATCAGCCCCAGCATTTT. Full variable domain (outside the CDR3, taken from reference TRBV14 and TRBJ1-5): EAGVTQFPSHSVIEKGQTVTLRCDPISGHDNLYWYRRVMGKEIKFLLHFVKESKQDESGMPNNRFLAERTGGTYSTLKVQPAELEDSGVYFCASSQGLGNQPQHFGDGTRLSIL.

V and J are TRBV29-1 and TRBJ2-7; 10 bases are a match to TRBD2. Unmatched junction bases numbered 7, after V lost 7 bases and J lost 7 bases. Germline V gene data show CDR1 as SQVTM and CDR2 as ANQGSEA. The CDR3 sequence is 12 residues long. The CDR3: CSAKREGWEQYF. The CDR3, as DNA: TGCAGCGCAAAGCGGGAGGGCTGGGAGCAGTACTTC.

This sequence joins TRBV6-6 and TRBJ2-1; 7 nucleotides match TRBD1. CDR3 size: 16 residues. Germline V gene lookup returns CDR1 MNHNY and CDR2 SVGAGI (reference sequence). With V trimmed by 2 bases and J by 8 bases, 12 bases remained unmatched. CDR3 nucleotides: TGTGCCAGCAGTTACACGCCGGGACAGCGGATAGATGAGCAGTTCTTC. Protein product: CASSYTPGQRIDEQFF.

CDR3 bases: TGTGCCAGCAGCCTGGGGACTAGCGGGGGATTTCAAGAGACCCAGTACTTC. It encodes CASSLGTSGGFQETQYF. The V call is TRBV11-3, the J call TRBJ2-5, with 14 bases that match TRBD2. Germline trimming cut 5 bases from V and 2 bases from J; bases unmatched to any gene: 7. Germline CDR1 SGHNT, CDR2 YENEEA. CDR3 length equals 17 residues.

The chain links TRBV5-4 to TRBJ2-1; 13 bases are a match to TRBD2. The junction had 4 bases not matched to a gene; V was cut back by 0 bases and J by 4 bases. The CDR3 is 17 amino acids. Germline loops: CDR1 SGHNT, CDR2 YYREEE (reference sequence). CDR3 sequence (DNA): TGTGCCAGCAGCTTGGAACTAGCGGGAGGGTTGTACAATGAGCAGTTCTTC. Translation gives CASSLELAGGLYNEQFF. The full variable domain, completed using reference TRBV5-4 and TRBJ2-1, is ETGVTQSPTHLIKTRGQQVTLRCSSQSGHNTVSWYQQALGQGPQFIFQYYREEENGRGNFPPRFSGLQFPNYSSELNVNALELDDSALYLCASSLELAGGLYNEQFFGPGTRLTVL.

This chain uses TRBV5-1 with TRBJ2-1; D might be TRBD1 (5 bases). Germline V lookup: CDR1 SGHRS, CDR2 YFSETQ. The CDR3 consists of 13 residues. V was cut by 1 base and J by 8 bases, with 10 bases left in between. The CDR3 loop reads CASSLQGTYEQFF. As DNA, the CDR3 is TGCGCCAGCAGCTTGCAGGGTACCTATGAGCAGTTCTTC.

This clone was seen just once. This chain uses TRBV29-1 with TRBJ2-2; possibly TRBD1 or TRBD2 for D (5 bases each). V lost 5 bases to trimming and J lost 3 bases, with 13 bases between them. Germline lookup yields CDR1 SQVTM and CDR2 ANQGSEA. CDR3 length: 14 residues. The DNA for the CDR3 is TGCAGCGTTCGCCAGGGACGCGACACCGGGGAGCTGTTTTTT. It specifies CSVRQGRDTGELFF.

This sequence joins TRBV5-1 and TRBJ2-1, with 10 nucleotides matching TRBD2. Germline-derived CDR1 and CDR2 are SGHRS and YFSETQ. The CDR3 has 16 amino acids. The J segment lost 5 bases and the V segment lost 3 bases, leaving 8 bases of the junction unmatched. The CDR3 region is CASSSRTSGTDNEQFF. The DNA of the CDR3 is TGCGCCAGCAGCTCCCGAACTAGCGGGACCGACAATGAGCAGTTCTTC.

This chain connects TRBV18 to TRBJ2-1; D uncertain. Germline V gives CDR1 KGHSH, CDR2 LQKENI. There are 14 residues in the CDR3. V lost 1 base to trimming and J lost 7 bases, with 11 bases between them. CDR3 residues: CASSPLSVGNEQFF. CDR3 sequence (DNA): TGTGCCAGCTCACCACTCTCGGTAGGAAATGAGCAGTTCTTC.

V gene TRBV6-6 combines with J gene TRBJ2-1; D is uncertain. Trimming shortened V by 5 bases and J by 0 bases, and 14 bases separated the two germline ends. Germline loops: CDR1 MNHNY, CDR2 SVGAGI (reference sequence). This CDR3 region has 16 residues. Here the CDR3 reads CASSPRGDSSYNEQFF. CDR3 DNA: TGTGCCAGCAGTCCCCGTGGGGATAGCTCCTACAATGAGCAGTTCTTC.

The chain uses TRBV27 and TRBJ2-7; 9 bases agree with TRBD1. Germline loops: CDR1 MNHEY, CDR2 SMNVEV (reference sequence). The J segment lost 5 bases and the V segment lost 8 bases, leaving 4 bases of the junction unmatched. This CDR3 has 12 amino acids. The CDR3 here is CASGDRDHEQYF. In nucleotides, the CDR3 is TGTGCCAGCGGGGACAGGGACCACGAGCAGTACTTC.

The V and J genes are TRBV2 and TRBJ1-1; D is unclear. Trimming removed 4 bases from V and 1 base from J, with 7 bases in between. CDR3 size: 13 residues. CDR1 and CDR2 (germline): SNHLY, FYNNEI. CDR3 sequence: CASSVRSNTEAFF. In DNA, the CDR3 is TGTGCCAGCAGTGTCCGATCGAACACTGAAGCTTTCTTT.

The rearrangement uses TRBV4-1 and TRBJ2-2; D uncertain. The length of the CDR3 is 16 residues. Per germline, CDR1 MGHRA and CDR2 YSYEKL. The V gene lost 4 bases and the J gene lost 2 bases, with 14 bases spanning the gap. CDR3 protein: CASSLVPGYNTGELFF. The DNA for the CDR3 is TGCGCCAGCAGCCTCGTCCCAGGATACAACACCGGGGAGCTGTTTTTT.

The chain employs TRBV6-6 and TRBJ2-7; D unclear. Germline V gene sequence: CDR1 MNHNY, CDR2 SVGAGI (reference sequence). The CDR3 contains 15 residues. V shed 8 bases and J shed 2 bases, with 19 bases lying between them. The CDR3 DNA sequence: TGTGCCAGCCGGCCCCTCAGTACGATAACCTACGAGCAGTACTTC. It translates to CASRPLSTITYEQYF.

The chain combines TRBV7-8 with TRBJ1-1; possibly TRBD1 for D (5 bases). V was shortened by 5 bases and J by 0 bases, with 19 bases between the two germline ends. CDR1 is SGHVS and CDR2 is FQNEAQ in the germline V gene. The CDR3 consists of 17 residues. The CDR3 bases are TGTGCCAGCAGCACGACGTGGACATTCCTCATGAACACTGAAGCTTTCTTT. Translated: CASSTTWTFLMNTEAFF.

The gene calls are TRBV6-6 and TRBJ2-2; tentative D call: TRBD2 (6 bases). The V and J ends lost 10 bases and 3 bases respectively, with 15 bases between them. This CDR3 has 14 residues. Germline values: CDR1 MNHNY, CDR2 SVGAGI (reference sequence). The DNA for the CDR3 is TGTGCCACCTCAGCGGGTTTGGACACCGGGGAGCTGTTTTTT. Amino acid sequence: CATSAGLDTGELFF.

The chain uses TRBV7-8 and TRBJ1-1; D is perhaps TRBD1 (5 bases). This CDR3 has 16 amino acids. Looked up from germline, CDR1 is SGHVS and CDR2 is FQNEAQ. With 0 bases removed from V and 0 bases from J, the gap between germline ends came to 11 bases. In DNA, the CDR3 is TGTGCCAGCAGCTTAGCCCGAGGGGATATGAACACTGAAGCTTTCTTT. Protein sequence: CASSLARGDMNTEAFF.

In DNA form, the CDR3 reads TGTGCCAGCAGACCTCCACAGCGGGGATCCTACAATGAGCAGTTCTTC. Translation gives CASRPPQRGSYNEQFF. The chain carries TRBV7-2 and TRBJ2-1, with 7 bases lining up with TRBD2. This CDR3 has 16 amino acids. Germline V gene sequence: CDR1 SGHTA, CDR2 FQGNSA. V was pared by 6 bases and J by 1 base, with 9 bases of the junction left unmatched.

This chain uses TRBV19 with TRBJ2-1; TRBD2 matches at 11 bases. The trim removed 2 bases at V and 9 bases at J, leaving 18 bases unmatched. The germline V gene has CDR1 LNHDA and CDR2 SQIVND (reference sequence). CDR3 length equals 19 residues. The CDR3 reads CASSISSGGRLAGKGEQFF. The CDR3 nucleotides read TGTGCCAGTAGTATATCCTCCGGAGGGAGACTAGCGGGAAAAGGTGAGCAGTTCTTC.

The rearrangement joins TRBV5-1 to TRBJ2-1; D might be TRBD2 (5 bases). The CDR3 has 15 residues. Germline-derived CDR1 and CDR2 are SGHRS and YFSETQ. V lost 4 bases and J lost 8, with 19 bases in between. The CDR3 is CASSLLDLLADEQFF. In nucleotides, the CDR3 is TGCGCCAGCAGCCTTCTAGACCTCCTAGCTGATGAGCAGTTCTTC.

Here the CDR3 reads CASRRGLNQETQYF. DNA of the CDR3: TGTGCCAGCAGACGGGGACTCAATCAAGAGACCCAGTACTTC. The V call is TRBV6-6, the J call TRBJ2-5; D is perhaps TRBD2 (6 bases). The CDR3 sequence is 14 residues long. Germline V gene sequence: CDR1 MNHNY, CDR2 SVGAGI (reference sequence). The germline V and J ends were trimmed by 6 bases and 2 bases, with 13 bases remaining between them.

The chain recombines TRBV6-1 with TRBJ1-3; TRBD1 matches 7 bases. CDR3 length equals 13 residues. V lost 5 bases and J lost 4; bases outside the gene matches: 2. Looked up from germline, CDR1 is MNHNS and CDR2 is SASEGT. DNA for the CDR3: TGTGCCAGCAGTAGGGGGCACGGAAACACCATATATTTT. This translates into CASSRGHGNTIYF.

This sequence joins TRBV2 and TRBJ2-7, with D perhaps TRBD2 (7 bases). This CDR3 is built from 13 residues. The V end lost 8 bases, the J end lost 1 base, and 12 bases lay between the germline ends. Germline V gene lookup returns CDR1 SNHLY and CDR2 FYNNEI. The CDR3 protein is CASRGGGSYEQYF. In DNA form, the CDR3 reads TGTGCCAGCCGGGGAGGGGGGTCCTACGAGCAGTACTTC. Full variable domain (rest looked up from reference TRBV2 and TRBJ2-7): EPEVTQTPSHQVTQMGQEVILRCVPISNHLYFYWYRQILGQKVEFLVSFYNNEISEKSEIFDDQFSVERPDGSNFTLKIRSTKLEDSAMYFCASRGGGSYEQYFGPGTRLTVT.

The chain carries TRBV5-5 and TRBJ1-5, with 10 nucleotides matching TRBD1. This CDR3 is 18 amino acids long. The ends lost 1 base at V and 4 bases at J; junction bases unmatched: 11. Germline CDR1 and CDR2: SGHKS and YYEKEE (reference sequence). The CDR3 sequence: CASSLSYGDRGLNQPQHF. The CDR3 bases are TGTGCCAGCAGCTTGTCATACGGGGACAGGGGACTAAATCAGCCCCAGCATTTT. The full variable domain, its missing parts supplied by reference TRBV5-5 and TRBJ1-5, is DAGVTQSPTHLIKTRGQQVTLRCSPISGHKSVSWYQQVLGQGPQFIFQYYEKEERGRGNFPDRFSARQFPNYSSELNVNALLLGDSALYLCASSLSYGDRGLNQPQHFGDGTRLSIL.

The chain couples TRBV5-1 to TRBJ2-2; 7 positions match TRBD2. V lost 1 base, J lost 3 bases, and 6 bases stayed unmatched. The CDR3 is 16 amino acids. In germline, CDR1 is SGHRS, CDR2 YFSETQ. This CDR3 reads CASSLRLAEYTGELFF. In nucleotides, the CDR3 is TGCGCCAGCAGCTTGAGGCTAGCGGAGTACACCGGGGAGCTGTTTTTT.

The CDR3 region is CASSPTNTAYEQYF. The CDR3 DNA is TGTGCCAGCAGCCCAACGAATACCGCCTACGAGCAGTACTTC. The chain has TRBV7-9 and TRBJ2-7; D is unresolved. Germline CDR1 reads SEHNR; CDR2 reads FQNEAQ (reference sequence). The CDR3 is made up of 14 amino acids. Deletions cut 5 bases from V and 2 bases from J, with 13 bases between. Filled out from reference TRBV7-9 and TRBJ2-7, the complete variable domain reads DTGVSQNPRHKITKRGQNVTFRCDPISEHNRLYWYRQTLGQGPEFLTYFQNEAQLEKSRLLSDRFSAERPKGSFSTLEIQRTEQGDSAMYLCASSPTNTAYEQYFGPGTRLTVT.

This chain joins TRBV19 and TRBJ1-2; 9 positions agree with TRBD1. CDR3 length: 14 residues. Germline loops: CDR1 LNHDA, CDR2 SQIVND (reference sequence). V was clipped by 5 bases and J by 8 bases; unmatched bases: 9. DNA of the CDR3: TGTGCCAGTAGTCTCCGGACAGGGGCGGGAGGCTACACCTTC. This sequence encodes CASSLRTGAGGYTF.

The chain is built from TRBV7-8 and TRBJ2-7; TRBD2 matches at 7 bases. The CDR3 is 14 amino acids. The germline CDR1 and CDR2 sequences are SGHVS and FQNEAQ. The junction had 7 bases not matched to a gene; V was cut back by 5 bases and J by 3 bases. CDR3 DNA sequence: TGTGCCAGCAGCGTCGCCGGGGGGAACTACGAGCAGTACTTC. Translating it yields CASSVAGGNYEQYF. Looking up the rest from reference TRBV7-8 and TRBJ2-7 gives the full variable domain: GAGVSQSPRYKVAKRGQDVALRCDPISGHVSLFWYQQALGQGPEFLTYFQNEAQLDKSGLPSDRFFAERPEGSVSTLKIQRTQQEDSAVYLCASSVAGGNYEQYFGPGTRLTVT.

The genes are TRBV11-3 and TRBJ1-1; D is ambiguous. The CDR3 is 13 amino acids. Germline V gene data show CDR1 as SGHNT and CDR2 as YENEEA. V was clipped by 0 bases and J by 1 base, with 3 bases between them. DNA of the CDR3: TGTGCCAGCAGCTTAGAAGAGAACACTGAAGCTTTCTTT. Its translation: CASSLEENTEAFF.

This clone was counted once. A junction end diverges from the germline sequence, so it may reflect a read error. This sample includes further DNA sequences coding for the same CDR3. The rearrangement links TRBV6-4 to TRBJ2-7, with 9 bases lining up with TRBD1. The CDR3 loop spans 14 amino acids. Germline CDR1 MRHNA, CDR2 SNTAGT. The CDR3 sequence is CASSGGTGRYEQYF. The CDR3 bases are TGTGCTAGCAGTGGGGGGACAGGGCGCTACGAGCAGTACTTC.